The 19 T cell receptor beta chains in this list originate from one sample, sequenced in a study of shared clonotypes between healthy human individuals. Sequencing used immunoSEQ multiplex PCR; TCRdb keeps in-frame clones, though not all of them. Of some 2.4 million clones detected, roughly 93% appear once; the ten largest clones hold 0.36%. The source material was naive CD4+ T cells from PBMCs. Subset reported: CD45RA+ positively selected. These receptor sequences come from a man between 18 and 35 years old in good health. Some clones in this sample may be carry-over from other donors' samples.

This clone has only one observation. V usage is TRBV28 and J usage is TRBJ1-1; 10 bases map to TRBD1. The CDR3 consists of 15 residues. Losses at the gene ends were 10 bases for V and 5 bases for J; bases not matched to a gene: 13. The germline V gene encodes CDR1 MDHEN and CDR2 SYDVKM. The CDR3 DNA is TGTGCCACCCGCTTCGACAGGGGGCGGAATACTGAAGCTTTCTTT. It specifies CATRFDRGRNTEAFF.

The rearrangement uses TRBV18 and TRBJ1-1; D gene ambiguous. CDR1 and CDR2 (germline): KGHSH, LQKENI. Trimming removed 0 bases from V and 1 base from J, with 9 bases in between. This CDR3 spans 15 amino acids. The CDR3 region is CASSPPRARNTEAFF. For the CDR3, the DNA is TGTGCCAGCTCACCACCGCGAGCCAGGAACACTGAAGCTTTCTTT. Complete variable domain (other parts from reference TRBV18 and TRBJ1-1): NAGVMQNPRHLVRRRGQEARLRCSPMKGHSHVYWYRQLPEEGLKFMVYLQKENIIDESGMPKERFSAEFPKEGPSILRIQQVVRGDSAAYFCASSPPRARNTEAFFGQGTRLTVV.

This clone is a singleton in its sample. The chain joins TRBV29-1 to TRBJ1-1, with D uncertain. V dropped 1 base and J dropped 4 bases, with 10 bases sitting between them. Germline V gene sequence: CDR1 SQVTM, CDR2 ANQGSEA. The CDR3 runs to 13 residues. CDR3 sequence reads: CSVEGPAATEAFF. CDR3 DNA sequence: TGCAGCGTTGAAGGCCCGGCGGCCACTGAAGCTTTCTTT.

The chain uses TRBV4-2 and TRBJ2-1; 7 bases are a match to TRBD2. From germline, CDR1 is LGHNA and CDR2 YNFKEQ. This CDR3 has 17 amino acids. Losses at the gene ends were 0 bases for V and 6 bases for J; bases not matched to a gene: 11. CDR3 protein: CASSQDLGGSVGNEQFF. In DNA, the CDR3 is TGTGCCAGCAGCCAAGATTTGGGCGGGAGTGTCGGCAATGAGCAGTTCTTC.

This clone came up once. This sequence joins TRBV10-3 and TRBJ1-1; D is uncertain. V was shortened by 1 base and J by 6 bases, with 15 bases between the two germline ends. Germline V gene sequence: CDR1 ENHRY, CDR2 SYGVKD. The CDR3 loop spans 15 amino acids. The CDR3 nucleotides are TGTGCCATCAGTGAGTATGGCGGAGAGGTTGCTGAAGCTTTCTTT. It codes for CAISEYGGEVAEAFF.

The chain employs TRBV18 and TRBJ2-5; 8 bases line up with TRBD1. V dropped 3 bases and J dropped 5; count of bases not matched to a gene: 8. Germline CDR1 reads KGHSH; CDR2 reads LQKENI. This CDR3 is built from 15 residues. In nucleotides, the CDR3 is TGTGCCAGCTCACCGTCGCCAGGGGGCGTTGAGACCCAGTACTTC. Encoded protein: CASSPSPGGVETQYF.

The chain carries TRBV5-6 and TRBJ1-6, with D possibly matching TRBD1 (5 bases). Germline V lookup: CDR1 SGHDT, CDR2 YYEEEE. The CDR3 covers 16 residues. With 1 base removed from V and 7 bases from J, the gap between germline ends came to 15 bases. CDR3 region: CASSLFGGSMNSPLHF. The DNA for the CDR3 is TGTGCCAGCAGCTTGTTCGGGGGAAGTATGAATTCACCCCTCCACTTT.

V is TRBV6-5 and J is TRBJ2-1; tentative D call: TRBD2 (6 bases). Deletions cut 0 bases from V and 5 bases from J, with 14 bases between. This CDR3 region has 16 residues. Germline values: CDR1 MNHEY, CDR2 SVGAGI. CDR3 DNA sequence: TGTGCCAGCAGTTACTCAGGGCGGGGCGCCCACAATGAGCAGTTCTTC. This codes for CASSYSGRGAHNEQFF.

CDR3 in DNA: TGTGCCAGTAGTACCGCCCATATAAGGGGCACTGAAGCTTTCTTT. Protein: CASSTAHIRGTEAFF. V gene TRBV19 combines with J gene TRBJ1-1; a possible D gene is TRBD1 (5 bases). Germline CDR1 and CDR2: LNHDA and SQIVND (reference sequence). V gave up 4 bases and J gave up 4 bases, with 16 bases separating them. The CDR3 extends over 15 amino acids.

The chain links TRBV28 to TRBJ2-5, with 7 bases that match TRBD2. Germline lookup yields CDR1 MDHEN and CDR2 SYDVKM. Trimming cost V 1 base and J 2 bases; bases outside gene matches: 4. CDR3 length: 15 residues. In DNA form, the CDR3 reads TGTGCCAGCAGTTTATCGGGGAGGGGACAAGAGACCCAGTACTTC. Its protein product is CASSLSGRGQETQYF.

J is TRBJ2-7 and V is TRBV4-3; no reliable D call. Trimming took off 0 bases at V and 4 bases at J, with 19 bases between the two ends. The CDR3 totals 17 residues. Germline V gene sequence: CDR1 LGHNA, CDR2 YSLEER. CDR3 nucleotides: TGCGCCAGCAGCCAAGATAGTGGAAAGAGACCGTGTTACGAGCAGTACTTC. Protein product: CASSQDSGKRPCYEQYF.

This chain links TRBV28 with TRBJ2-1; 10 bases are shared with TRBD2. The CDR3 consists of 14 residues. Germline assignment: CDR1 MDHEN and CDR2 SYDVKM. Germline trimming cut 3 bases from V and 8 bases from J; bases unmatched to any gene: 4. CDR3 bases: TGTGCCAGCAGTTTGCTAGCGGGGGTGGATGAGCAGTTCTTC. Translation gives CASSLLAGVDEQFF. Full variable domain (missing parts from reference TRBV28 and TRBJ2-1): DVKVTQSSRYLVKRTGEKVFLECVQDMDHENMFWYRQDPGLGLRLIYFSYDVKMKEKGDIPEGYSVSREKKERFSLILESASTNQTSMYLCASSLLAGVDEQFFGPGTRLTVL.

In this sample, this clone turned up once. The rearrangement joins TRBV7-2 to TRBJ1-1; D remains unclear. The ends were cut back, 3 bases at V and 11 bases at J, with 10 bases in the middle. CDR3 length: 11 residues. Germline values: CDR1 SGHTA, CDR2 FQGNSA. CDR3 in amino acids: CASSFGMGAFF. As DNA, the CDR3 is TGTGCCAGCAGCTTTGGGATGGGGGCTTTCTTT.

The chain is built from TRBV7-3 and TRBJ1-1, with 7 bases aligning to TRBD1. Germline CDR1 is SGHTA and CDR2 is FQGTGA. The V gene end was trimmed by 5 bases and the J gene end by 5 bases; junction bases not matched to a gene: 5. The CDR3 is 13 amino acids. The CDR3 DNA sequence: TGTGCCAGCAGCACATCGACAGGGACTGAAGCTTTCTTT. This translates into CASSTSTGTEAFF.

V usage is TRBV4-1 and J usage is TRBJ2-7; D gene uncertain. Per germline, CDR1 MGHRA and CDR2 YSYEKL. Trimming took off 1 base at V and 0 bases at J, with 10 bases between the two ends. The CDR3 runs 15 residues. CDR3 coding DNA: TGCGCCAGCAGCCAAGTTCCCCACAACTCCTACGAGCAGTACTTC. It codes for CASSQVPHNSYEQYF.

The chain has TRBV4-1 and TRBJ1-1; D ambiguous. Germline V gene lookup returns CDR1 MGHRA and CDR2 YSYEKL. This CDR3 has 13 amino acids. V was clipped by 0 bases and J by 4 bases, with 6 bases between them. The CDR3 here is CASSQEAATEAFF. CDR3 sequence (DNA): TGCGCCAGCAGCCAAGAGGCAGCCACTGAAGCTTTCTTT.

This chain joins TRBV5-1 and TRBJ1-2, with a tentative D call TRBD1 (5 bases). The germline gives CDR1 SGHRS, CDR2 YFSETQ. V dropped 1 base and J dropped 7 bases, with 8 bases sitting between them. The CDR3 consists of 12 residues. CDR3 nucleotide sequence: TGCGCCAGCAGCTTGACCGACAGTGGCTACACCTTC. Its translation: CASSLTDSGYTF.

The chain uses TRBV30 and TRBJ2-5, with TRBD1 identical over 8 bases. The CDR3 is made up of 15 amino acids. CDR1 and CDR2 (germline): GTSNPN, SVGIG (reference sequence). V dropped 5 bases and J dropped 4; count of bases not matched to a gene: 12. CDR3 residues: CAWWRRTGFGETQYF. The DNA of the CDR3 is TGTGCCTGGTGGAGGAGGACAGGGTTTGGAGAGACCCAGTACTTC.

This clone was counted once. The CDR3 protein is CASSESKNQGLNTEAFF. In DNA, the CDR3 is TGCGCCAGCAGTGAGTCAAAGAACCAGGGGCTGAACACTGAAGCTTTCTTT. The rearrangement joins TRBV10-1 to TRBJ1-1; D is possibly TRBD1 (6 bases). This CDR3 has 17 amino acids. Trimming removed 0 bases from V and 0 bases from J, with 14 bases in between. Germline loops: CDR1 WNHNN, CDR2 SYGVQD (reference sequence).